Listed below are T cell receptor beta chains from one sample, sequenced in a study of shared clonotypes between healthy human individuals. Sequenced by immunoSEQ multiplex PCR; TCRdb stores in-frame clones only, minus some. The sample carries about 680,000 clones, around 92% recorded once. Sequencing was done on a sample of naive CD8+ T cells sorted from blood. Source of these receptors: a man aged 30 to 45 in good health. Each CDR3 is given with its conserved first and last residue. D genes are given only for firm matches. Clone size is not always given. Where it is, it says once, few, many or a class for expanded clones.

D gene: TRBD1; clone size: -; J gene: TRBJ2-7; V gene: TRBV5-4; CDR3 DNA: TGTGCCAGCAGACCCGGGACAGACTCCTACGAGCAGTACTTC; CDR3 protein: CASRPGTDSYEQYF
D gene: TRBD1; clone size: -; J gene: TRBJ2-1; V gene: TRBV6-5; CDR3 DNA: TGTGCCAGCAGCCATGGGACAGGGGGCTACAATGAGCAGTTCTTC; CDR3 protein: CASSHGTGGYNEQFF
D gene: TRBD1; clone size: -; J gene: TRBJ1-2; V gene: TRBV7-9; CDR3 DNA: TGTGCCAGCAGCTTAGATGGGACAGGATCCTATGGCTACACCTTC; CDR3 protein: CASSLDGTGSYGYTF
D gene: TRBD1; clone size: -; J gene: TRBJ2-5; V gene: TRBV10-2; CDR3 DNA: TGCGCCAGCCGGGACAGGGGGCGCGCGGGACAGGAGACCCAGTACTTC; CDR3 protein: CASRDRGRAGQETQYF
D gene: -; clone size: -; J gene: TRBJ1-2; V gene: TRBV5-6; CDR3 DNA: TGTGCCAGCAGCTTGGTCGGGGGCTTGGACTATGGCTACACCTTC; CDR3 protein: CASSLVGGLDYGYTF
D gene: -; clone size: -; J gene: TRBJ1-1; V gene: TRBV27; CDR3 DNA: TGTGCCACCTTGGGGGGCACTGAAGCTTTCTTT; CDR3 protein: CATLGGTEAFF
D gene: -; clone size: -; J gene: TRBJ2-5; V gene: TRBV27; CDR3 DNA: TGTGCCAGCACTTTCAGGGGCTCAGAGACCCAGTACTTC; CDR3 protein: CASTFRGSETQYF
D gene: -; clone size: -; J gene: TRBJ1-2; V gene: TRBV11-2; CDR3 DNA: TGTGCCAGCAGCTTATCAGTAAGCTATGGCTACACCTTC; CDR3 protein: CASSLSVSYGYTF
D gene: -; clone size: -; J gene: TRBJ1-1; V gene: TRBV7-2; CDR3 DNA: TGTGCCAGCAGCCACTGGGACTCCAACACTGAAGCTTTCTTT; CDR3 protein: CASSHWDSNTEAFF
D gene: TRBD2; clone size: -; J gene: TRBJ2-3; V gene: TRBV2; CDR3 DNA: TGTGCCAGCCGCGCGTGGACTAGCGGCACAGATACGCAGTATTTT; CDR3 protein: CASRAWTSGTDTQYF
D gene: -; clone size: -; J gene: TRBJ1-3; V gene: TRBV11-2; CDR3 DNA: TGTGCCAGCAGGTCTATTTCGCAGATCTCTGGAAACACCATATATTTT; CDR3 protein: CASRSISQISGNTIYF
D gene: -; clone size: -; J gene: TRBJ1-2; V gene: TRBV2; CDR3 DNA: TGTGCCAGCATATCTTCAGGGGCAGGGGACTACACCTTC; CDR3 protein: CASISSGAGDYTF
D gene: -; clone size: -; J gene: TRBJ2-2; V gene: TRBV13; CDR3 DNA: TGTGCCAGCAGCTTACCACAGAAAAACACCGGGGAGCTGTTTTTT; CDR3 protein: CASSLPQKNTGELFF
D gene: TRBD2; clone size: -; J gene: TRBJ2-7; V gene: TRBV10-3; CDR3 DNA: TGTGCCACCAGCGGATGGTCTAGCGGGGATTCCTACGAGCAGTACTTC; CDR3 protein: CATSGWSSGDSYEQYF
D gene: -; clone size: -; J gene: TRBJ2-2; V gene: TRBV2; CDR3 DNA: TGTGCCAGCAGGGGGGACACCGGGGAGCTGTTTTTT; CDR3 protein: CASRGDTGELFF
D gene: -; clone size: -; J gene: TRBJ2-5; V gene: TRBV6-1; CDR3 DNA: TGTGCCAGCAGTGAGCTAGGGGGGTACCAAGAGACCCAGTACTTC; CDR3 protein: CASSELGGYQETQYF
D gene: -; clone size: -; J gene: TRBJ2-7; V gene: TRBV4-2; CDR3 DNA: TGTGCCAGCAGCCAAGAGGGCAGGTTGGTATACGAGCAGTACTTC; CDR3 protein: CASSQEGRLVYEQYF
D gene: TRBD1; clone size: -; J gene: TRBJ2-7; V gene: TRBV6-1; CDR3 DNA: TGTGCCAGCAGTGACAGGACAGGGTCCGACGAGCAGTACTTC; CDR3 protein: CASSDRTGSDEQYF
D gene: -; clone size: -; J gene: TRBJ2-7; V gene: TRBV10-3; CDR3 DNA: TGTGCCATCAGTGCCATCCCCACTCCGGCAACCAACGAGCAGTACTTC; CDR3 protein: CAISAIPTPATNEQYF
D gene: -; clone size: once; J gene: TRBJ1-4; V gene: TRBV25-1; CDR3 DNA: TGTGCCAGCAGACCTTGGGCAGGGGCTCCTAATGAAAAACTGTTTTTT; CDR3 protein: CASRPWAGAPNEKLFF
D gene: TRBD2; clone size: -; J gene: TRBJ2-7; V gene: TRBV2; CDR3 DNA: TGTGCCAGCAGCCCGAGCGGGGTTGAGCAGTACTTC; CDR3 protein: CASSPSGVEQYF
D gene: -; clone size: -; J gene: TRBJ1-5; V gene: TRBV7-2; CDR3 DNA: TGTGCCAGCAGCGCTGGGGTGGGGTTCAATCAGCCCCAGCATTTT; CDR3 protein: CASSAGVGFNQPQHF
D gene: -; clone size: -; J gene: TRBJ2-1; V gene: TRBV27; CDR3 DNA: TGTGCCAGCCAAGTCAGGGGAAACAATGAGCAGTTCTTC; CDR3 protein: CASQVRGNNEQFF
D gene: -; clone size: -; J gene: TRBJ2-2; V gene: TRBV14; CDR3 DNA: TGTGCCAGCAGCCAAGTATTCGGTTTGAACACCGGGGAGCTGTTTTTT; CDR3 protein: CASSQVFGLNTGELFF
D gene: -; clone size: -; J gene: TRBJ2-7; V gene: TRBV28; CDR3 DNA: TGTGCCAGCGGGGGTTTTCGGAGCTCCTACGAGCAGTACTTC; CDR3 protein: CASGGFRSSYEQYF
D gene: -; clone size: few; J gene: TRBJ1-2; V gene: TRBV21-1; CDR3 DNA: TGTGCCAGCAGCAATACTCGACACGCTAACTATGGCTACACCTTC; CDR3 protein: CASSNTRHANYGYTF
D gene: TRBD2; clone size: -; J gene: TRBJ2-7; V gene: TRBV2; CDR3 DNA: TGTGCCAGCAGTGGCACTAGCGGGAGTTGGGGCGAGCAGTACTTC; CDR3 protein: CASSGTSGSWGEQYF
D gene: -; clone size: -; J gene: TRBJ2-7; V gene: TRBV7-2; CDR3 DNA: TGTGCCAGCAGCTTAGAGGCCAGATTGGGCGAGCAGTACTTC; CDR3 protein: CASSLEARLGEQYF
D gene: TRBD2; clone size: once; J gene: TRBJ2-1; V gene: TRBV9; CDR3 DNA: TGTGCCAGCAGCGCTAGCGGGATCTTCTACAATGAGCAGTTCTTC; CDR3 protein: CASSASGIFYNEQFF
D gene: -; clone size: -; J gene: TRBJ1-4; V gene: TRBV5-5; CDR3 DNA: TGTGCCAGCAGCGCGGGCTGGGGGAATGAAAAACTGTTTTTT; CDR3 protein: CASSAGWGNEKLFF
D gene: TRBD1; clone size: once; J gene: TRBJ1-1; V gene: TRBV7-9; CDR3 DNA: TGTGCCAGCAGCTCAGGGGGCTGGATGAACACTGAAGCTTTCTTT; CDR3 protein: CASSSGGWMNTEAFF
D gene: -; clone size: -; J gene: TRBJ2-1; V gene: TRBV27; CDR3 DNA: TGTGCCAGCAGTTTATACCCGAGCCAGGGCTTATCTAAGGTGAATGAGCAGTTCTTC; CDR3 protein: CASSLYPSQGLSKVNEQFF
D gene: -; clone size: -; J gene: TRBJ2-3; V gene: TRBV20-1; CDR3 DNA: TGCAGTGCCTACAGGACAGATACGCAGTATTTT; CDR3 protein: CSAYRTDTQYF
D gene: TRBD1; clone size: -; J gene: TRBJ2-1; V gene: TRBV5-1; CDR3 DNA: TGCGCCAGCACCTGGACAGGGGATGAGCAGTTCTTC; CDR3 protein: CASTWTGDEQFF
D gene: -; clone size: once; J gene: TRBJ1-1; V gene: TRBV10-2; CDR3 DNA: TGCGCCAGCGAGTTGAACACTGAAGCTTTCTTT; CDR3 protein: CASELNTEAFF
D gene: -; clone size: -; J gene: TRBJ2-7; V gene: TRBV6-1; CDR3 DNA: TGTGCCAGCAGTGAGGTGCAGGGGCCCACCTACGAGCAGTACTTC; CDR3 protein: CASSEVQGPTYEQYF
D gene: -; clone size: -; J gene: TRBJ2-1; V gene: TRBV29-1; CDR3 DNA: TGCAGCGTTGAGGGGTTAGGGGGGTACAATGAGCAGTTCTTC; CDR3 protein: CSVEGLGGYNEQFF
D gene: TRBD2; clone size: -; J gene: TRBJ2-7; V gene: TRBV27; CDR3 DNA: TGTGCCAGCAGTCTCGGGACTAGCGGGAAAGAGCAGTACTTC; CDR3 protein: CASSLGTSGKEQYF
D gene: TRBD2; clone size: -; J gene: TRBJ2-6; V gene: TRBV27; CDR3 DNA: TGTGCCAGCACCGGACTAGCAGCCTCTGGGGCCAACGTCCTGACTTTC; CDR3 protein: CASTGLAASGANVLTF
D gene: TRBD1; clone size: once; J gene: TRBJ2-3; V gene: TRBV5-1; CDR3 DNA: TGCGCCAGCAGCAAGATGACAGGGAGCACAGATACGCAGTATTTT; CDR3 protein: CASSKMTGSTDTQYF
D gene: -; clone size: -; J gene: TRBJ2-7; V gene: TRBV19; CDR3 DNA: TGTGCCAGTAGTATGTCCGGGGATTTCTACGAGCAGTACTTC; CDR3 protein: CASSMSGDFYEQYF
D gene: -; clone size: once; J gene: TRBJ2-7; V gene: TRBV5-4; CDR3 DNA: TGTGCCAGCAGCTTGTCCGGCCAGGGCCAGTACGAGCAGTACTTC; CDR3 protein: CASSLSGQGQYEQYF
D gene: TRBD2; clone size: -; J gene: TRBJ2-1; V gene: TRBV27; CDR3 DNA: TGTGCCAGCAGTTTACAGGCGGGAGGCTTCCATGAGCAGTTCTTC; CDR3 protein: CASSLQAGGFHEQFF
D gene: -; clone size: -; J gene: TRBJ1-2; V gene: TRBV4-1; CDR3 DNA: TGCGCCAGCAGCCAAGGGCTTGGTCCTAACTATGGCTACACCTTC; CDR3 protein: CASSQGLGPNYGYTF
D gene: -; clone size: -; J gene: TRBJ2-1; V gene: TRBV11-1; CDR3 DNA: TGTGCCAGCAGCTTAGGACTACCGGTGGACTACAATGAGCAGTTCTTC; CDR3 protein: CASSLGLPVDYNEQFF
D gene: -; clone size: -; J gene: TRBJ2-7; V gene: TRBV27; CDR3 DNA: TGTGCCAGCAGTTATGGGTCTAGCTCCTACGAGCAGTACTTC; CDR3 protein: CASSYGSSSYEQYF
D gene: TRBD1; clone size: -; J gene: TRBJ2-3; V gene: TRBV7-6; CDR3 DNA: TGTGCCAGCAGCCTGACAGGGGGGAAGGATACGCAGTATTTT; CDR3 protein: CASSLTGGKDTQYF
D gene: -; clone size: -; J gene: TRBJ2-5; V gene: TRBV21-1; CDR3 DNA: TGTGCCAGCAGCAAACAGAGAGAGACCCAGTACTTC; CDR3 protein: CASSKQRETQYF
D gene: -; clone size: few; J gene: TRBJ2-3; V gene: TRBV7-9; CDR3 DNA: TGTGCCAGCAGCTTAGCGATGGCAGATACGCAGTATTTT; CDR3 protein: CASSLAMADTQYF
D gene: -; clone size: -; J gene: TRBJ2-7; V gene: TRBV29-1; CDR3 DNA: TGCAGCGTAATGGCGGGATACGAGCAGTACTTC; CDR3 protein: CSVMAGYEQYF
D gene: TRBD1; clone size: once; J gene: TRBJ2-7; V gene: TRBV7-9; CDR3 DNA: TGTGCCAGCAGCCCCAGGACAGGGGTCTTCTACGAGCAGTACTTC; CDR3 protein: CASSPRTGVFYEQYF
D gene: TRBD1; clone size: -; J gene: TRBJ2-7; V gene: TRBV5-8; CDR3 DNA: TGTGCCAGCAGCCCCGGGACAGGGGGTCTCTACGAGCAGTACTTC; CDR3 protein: CASSPGTGGLYEQYF
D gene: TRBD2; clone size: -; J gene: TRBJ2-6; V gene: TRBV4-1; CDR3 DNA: TGCGCCAGCAGCATAGCGGGTTCTGGGGCCAACGTCCTGACTTTC; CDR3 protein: CASSIAGSGANVLTF
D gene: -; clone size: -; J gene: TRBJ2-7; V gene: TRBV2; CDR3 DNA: TGTGCCAGCAGTGACCCCAGGGTATTCTACGAGCAGTACTTC; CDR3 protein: CASSDPRVFYEQYF
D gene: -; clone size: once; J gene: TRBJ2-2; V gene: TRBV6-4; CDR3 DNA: TGTGCCAGCAGGTTTGGTAGGGAGTACGGGGAGCTGTTTTTT; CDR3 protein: CASRFGREYGELFF